The rows below give T cell receptor beta chains drawn from one sample of a study of T cell responses to AZD1222 COVID-19 vaccine. Sequencing used immunoSEQ multiplex PCR; TCRdb keeps in-frame clones, though not all of them. The sample lists about 140,000 clones; less than 95% were seen once. Source: peripheral blood, taken 28 days after the second AZD1222 dose. All receptors come from an adult who received the AZD1222 COVID-19 vaccine. Both conserved end residues are trimmed from each CDR3. Fields, in order: V gene, CDR3 length, J gene, CDR3 protein.

TRBV28,15,TRBJ2-2,ASSGTSGNANTGELF
TRBV19,13,TRBJ1-4,ASSLGYSTNEKLF
TRBV28,15,TRBJ2-7,ASTPQGPGLAGYEQY
TRBV9,13,TRBJ2-7,ASSVDIAGAYEQY
TRBV15,12,TRBJ2-7,ATSDPSGSREQY
TRBV4-2,12,TRBJ2-7,ASSQGTQTYEQY
TRBV15,12,TRBJ1-2,ATSFVTGGNGYT
TRBV5-1,13,TRBJ2-3,ASSLGDRGTDTQY
TRBV30,15,TRBJ1-1,AWSVPRGRAANTEAF
TRBV6-6,13,TRBJ2-1,ASSLLVNYENEQF
TRBV2,14,TRBJ2-3,ASTLTRQPPGDTQY
TRBV10-1,13,TRBJ2-1,ASSPGGPTYNEQF
TRBV30,11,TRBJ1-1,AWTSGGWTEAF
TRBV11-2,12,TRBJ2-1,ASSLGVWPDEQF
TRBV5-1,12,TRBJ1-2,ASSPRDTNYGYT